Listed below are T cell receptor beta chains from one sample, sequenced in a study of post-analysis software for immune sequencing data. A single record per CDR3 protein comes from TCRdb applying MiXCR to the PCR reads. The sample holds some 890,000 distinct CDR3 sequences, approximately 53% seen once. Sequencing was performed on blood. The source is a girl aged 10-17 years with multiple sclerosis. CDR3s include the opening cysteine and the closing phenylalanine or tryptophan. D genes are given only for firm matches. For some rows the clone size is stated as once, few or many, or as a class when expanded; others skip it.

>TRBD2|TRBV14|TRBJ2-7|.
TGTGCCAGCAGCCAAGTCGTAGTAGCGGGGTTCGACGAGCAGTACTTC
CASSQVVVAGFDEQYF
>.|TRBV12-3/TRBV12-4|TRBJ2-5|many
TGTGCTAGCAGCTCAGACAGCCAAGAGACCCAGTACTTC
CASSSDSQETQYF
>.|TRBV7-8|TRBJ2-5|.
TGTGCCAGCAGCTCCCCTCGGGGAGGACAAGAGACCCAGTACTTC
CASSSPRGGQETQYF
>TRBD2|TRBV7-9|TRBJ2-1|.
TGTGCCAGCAGCTCAGTAGCCGCCGGGACTAGTGTTAATGAGCAGTTCTTC
CASSSVAAGTSVNEQFF
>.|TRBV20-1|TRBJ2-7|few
TGCAGTGCTAGAGCGACAGGCACCTACGAGCAGTACTTC
CSARATGTYEQYF
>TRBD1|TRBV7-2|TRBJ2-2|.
TGTGCCAGCAGCTTATGGGACAGGGTTTCTCCCGGGGAGCTGTTTTTT
CASSLWDRVSPGELFF
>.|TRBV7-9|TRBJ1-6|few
TGTGCCAGCTCGGCCGGGGGCCCCAGATCACCCCTCCACTTT
CASSAGGPRSPLHF
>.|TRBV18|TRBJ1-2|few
TGTGCCAGCTCACCCTCGGGGGGGGCTGGCTATGGCTACACCTTC
CASSPSGGAGYGYTF
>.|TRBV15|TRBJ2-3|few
TGTGCCACCAGCACTTCTCAGGAGCGCGACACAGATACGCAGTATTTT
CATSTSQERDTDTQYF
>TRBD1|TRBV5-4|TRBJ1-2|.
TGTGCCAGCAGCTTAGAGGACAGGGCCTATGGCTACACCTTC
CASSLEDRAYGYTF
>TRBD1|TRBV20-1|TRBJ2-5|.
TGCAGTGCTAGAGCCCAGGGGGCGCTCGGAGAGACCCAGTACTTC
CSARAQGALGETQYF
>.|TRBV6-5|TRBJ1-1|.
TGTGCCAGCAGTTATAGGGCATACAACCATGGGGCTTTCTTT
CASSYRAYNHGAFF
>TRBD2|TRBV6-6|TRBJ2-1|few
TGTGCCAGCACCAGGGAGGGGCATGAGCAGTTCTTC
CASTREGHEQFF
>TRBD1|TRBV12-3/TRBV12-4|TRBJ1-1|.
TGTGCCAGCAGGCCCGGGACAGGGTTGCTGAACACTGAAGCTTTCTTT
CASRPGTGLLNTEAFF
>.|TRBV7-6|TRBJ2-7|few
TGTGCCAGCAGCTTATCCGACGGCTCCTACGAGCAGTACTTC
CASSLSDGSYEQYF
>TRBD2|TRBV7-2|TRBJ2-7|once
TGTGCCAGCATTATTGCAGCGGGGGGGATCGAGCAGTACTTC
CASIIAAGGIEQYF
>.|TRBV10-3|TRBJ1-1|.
TGTGCCAGCAGCCCTACCGAGGGAATACAGGGAGGCACTGAAGCTTTCTTT
CASSPTEGIQGGTEAFF
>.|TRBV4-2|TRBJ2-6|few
TGTGCCAGCAGCCAAGAGAAGATTGTAACCTCTGGGGCCAACGTCCTGACTTTC
CASSQEKIVTSGANVLTF
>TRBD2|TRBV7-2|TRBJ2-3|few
TGTGCCAGCAGCTTAGCCGTCCTAGCGGGAGGTACCACAGATACGCAGTATTTT
CASSLAVLAGGTTDTQYF
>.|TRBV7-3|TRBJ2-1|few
TGTGCCAGCAGCTTAACGGAGGGCACCCTGGAGCAGTTCTTC
CASSLTEGTLEQFF
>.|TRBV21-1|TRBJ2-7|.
TGTGCCATCCCCGCGGGTAGGGTCGACGAGCAGTACTTC
CAIPAGRVDEQYF
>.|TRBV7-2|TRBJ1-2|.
TGTGCCAGCAGCGGGACATTCAACTATGGCTACACCTTC
CASSGTFNYGYTF